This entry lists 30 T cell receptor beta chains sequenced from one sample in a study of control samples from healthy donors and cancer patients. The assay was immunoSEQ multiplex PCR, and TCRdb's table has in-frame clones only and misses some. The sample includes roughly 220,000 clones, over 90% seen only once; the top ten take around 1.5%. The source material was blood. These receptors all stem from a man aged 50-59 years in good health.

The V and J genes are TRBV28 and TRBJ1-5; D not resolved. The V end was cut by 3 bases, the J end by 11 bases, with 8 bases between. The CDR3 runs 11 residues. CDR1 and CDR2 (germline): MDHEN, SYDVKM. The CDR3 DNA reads TGTGCCAGCAGTTTTAAATGGGCCCAGCATTTT. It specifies CASSFKWAQHF.

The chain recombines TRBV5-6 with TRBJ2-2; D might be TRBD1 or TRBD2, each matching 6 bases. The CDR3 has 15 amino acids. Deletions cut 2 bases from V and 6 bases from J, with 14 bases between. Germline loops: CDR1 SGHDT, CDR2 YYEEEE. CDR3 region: CASSFRGRLAGELFF. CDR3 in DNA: TGTGCCAGCAGCTTCCGGGGGCGGCTAGCCGGGGAGCTGTTTTTT. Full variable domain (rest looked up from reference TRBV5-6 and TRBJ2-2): DAGVTQSPTHLIKTRGQQVTLRCSPKSGHDTVSWYQQALGQGPQFIFQYYEEEERQRGNFPDRFSGHQFPNYSSELNVNALLLGDSALYLCASSFRGRLAGELFFGEGSRLTVL.

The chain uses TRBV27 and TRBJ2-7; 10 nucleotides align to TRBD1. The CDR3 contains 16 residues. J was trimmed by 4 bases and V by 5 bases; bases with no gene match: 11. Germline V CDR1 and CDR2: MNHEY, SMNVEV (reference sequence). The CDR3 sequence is CASSPQDRGSVYEQYV. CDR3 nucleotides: TGTGCCAGCAGTCCACAGGACAGGGGGTCCGTTTACGAGCAGTACGTC.

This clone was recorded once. CDR3 sequence reads: CASSLNQGGEQYF. CDR3 bases: TGTGCCAGCAGCCTAAACCAGGGAGGCGAGCAGTACTTC. This chain joins TRBV7-2 and TRBJ2-7, with a possible D match to TRBD2 (6 bases). V was pared by 5 bases and J by 6 bases, with 14 bases between. Germline V gene lookup returns CDR1 SGHTA and CDR2 FQGNSA. This CDR3 has 13 amino acids.

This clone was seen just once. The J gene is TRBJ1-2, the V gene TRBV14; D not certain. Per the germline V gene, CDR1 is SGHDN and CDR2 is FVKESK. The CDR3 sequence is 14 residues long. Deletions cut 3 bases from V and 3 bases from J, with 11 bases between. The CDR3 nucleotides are TGTGCCAGCAGCCAGGCAGGAGGCCACTATGGCTACACCTTC. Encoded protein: CASSQAGGHYGYTF. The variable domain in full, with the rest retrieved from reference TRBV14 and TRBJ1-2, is EAGVTQFPSHSVIEKGQTVTLRCDPISGHDNLYWYRRVMGKEIKFLLHFVKESKQDESGMPNNRFLAERTGGTYSTLKVQPAELEDSGVYFCASSQAGGHYGYTFGSGTRLTVV.

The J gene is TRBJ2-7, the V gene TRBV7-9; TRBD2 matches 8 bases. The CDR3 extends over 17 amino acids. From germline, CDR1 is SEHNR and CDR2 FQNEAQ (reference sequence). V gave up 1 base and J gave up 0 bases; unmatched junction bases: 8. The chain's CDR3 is CASSLVFGGGSSYEQYF. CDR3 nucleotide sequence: TGTGCCAGCAGCTTAGTTTTCGGCGGGGGGAGCTCCTACGAGCAGTACTTC.

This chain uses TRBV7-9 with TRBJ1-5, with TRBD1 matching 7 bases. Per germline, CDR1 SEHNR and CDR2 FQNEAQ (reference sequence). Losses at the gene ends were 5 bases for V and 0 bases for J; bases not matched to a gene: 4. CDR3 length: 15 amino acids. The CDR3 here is CASSAQGDSNQPQHF. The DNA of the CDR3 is TGTGCCAGCAGCGCGCAGGGGGATAGCAATCAGCCCCAGCATTTT.

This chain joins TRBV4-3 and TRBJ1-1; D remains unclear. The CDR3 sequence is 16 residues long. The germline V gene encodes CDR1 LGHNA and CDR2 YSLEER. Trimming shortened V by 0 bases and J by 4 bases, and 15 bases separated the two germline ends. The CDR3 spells CASSQDMSQKLTEAFF. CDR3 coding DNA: TGCGCCAGCAGCCAAGATATGAGCCAGAAGCTCACTGAAGCTTTCTTT.

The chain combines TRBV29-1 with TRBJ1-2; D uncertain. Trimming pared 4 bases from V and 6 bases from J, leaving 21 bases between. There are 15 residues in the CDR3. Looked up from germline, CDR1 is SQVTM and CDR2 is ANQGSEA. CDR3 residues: CSVAPNVKECNGYTF. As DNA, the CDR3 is TGCAGCGTTGCCCCAAACGTAAAAGAATGTAATGGCTACACCTTC.

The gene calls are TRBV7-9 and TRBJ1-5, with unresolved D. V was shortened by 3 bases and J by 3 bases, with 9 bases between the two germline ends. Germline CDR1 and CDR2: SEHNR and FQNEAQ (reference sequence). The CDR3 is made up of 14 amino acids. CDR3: CASSFDLSNQPQHF. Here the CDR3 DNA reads TGTGCCAGCAGCTTCGACCTTTCCAATCAGCCCCAGCATTTT. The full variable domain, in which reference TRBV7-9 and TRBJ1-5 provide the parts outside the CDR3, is DTGVSQNPRHKITKRGQNVTFRCDPISEHNRLYWYRQTLGQGPEFLTYFQNEAQLEKSRLLSDRFSAERPKGSFSTLEIQRTEQGDSAMYLCASSFDLSNQPQHFGDGTRLSIL.

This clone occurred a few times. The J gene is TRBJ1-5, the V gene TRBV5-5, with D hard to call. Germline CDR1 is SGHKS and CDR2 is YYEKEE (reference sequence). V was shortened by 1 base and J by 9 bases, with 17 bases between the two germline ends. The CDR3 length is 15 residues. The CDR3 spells CASSLWGGFEVPQHF. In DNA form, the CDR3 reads TGTGCCAGCAGCTTGTGGGGTGGCTTCGAAGTGCCCCAGCATTTT.

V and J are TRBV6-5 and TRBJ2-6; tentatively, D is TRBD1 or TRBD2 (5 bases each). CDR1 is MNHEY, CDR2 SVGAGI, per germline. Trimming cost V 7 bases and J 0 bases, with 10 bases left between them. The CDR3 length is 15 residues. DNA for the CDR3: TGTGCCAGCAATCCAGGGAGCTCTGGGGCCAACGTCCTGACTTTC. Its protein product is CASNPGSSGANVLTF.

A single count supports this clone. The CDR3 nucleotides are TGTGCCAGCAGCCGGAGCGGGGTCGACCGCGAGCAGTACTTC. This encodes CASSRSGVDREQYF. The chain employs TRBV7-2 and TRBJ2-7; 7 positions agree with TRBD2. J lost 6 bases, V lost 5 bases, and 10 bases had no gene match. This CDR3 has 14 amino acids. In germline, CDR1 is SGHTA, CDR2 FQGNSA.

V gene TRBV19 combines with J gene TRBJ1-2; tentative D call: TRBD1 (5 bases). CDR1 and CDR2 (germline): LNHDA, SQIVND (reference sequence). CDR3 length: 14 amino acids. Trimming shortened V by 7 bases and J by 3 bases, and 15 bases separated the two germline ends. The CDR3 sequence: CASKTGTGDYGYTF. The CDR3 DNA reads TGTGCCAGTAAGACCGGGACGGGTGACTATGGCTACACCTTC.

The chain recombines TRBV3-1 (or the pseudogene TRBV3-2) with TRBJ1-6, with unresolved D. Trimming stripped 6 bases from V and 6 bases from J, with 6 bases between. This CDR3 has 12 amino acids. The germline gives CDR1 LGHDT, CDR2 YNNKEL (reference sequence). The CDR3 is CASSPRNSPLHF. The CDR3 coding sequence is TGTGCCAGCAGTCCCCGTAATTCACCCCTCCACTTT.

As DNA, the CDR3 is TGTGCCAGCAGCGACGGACAGGGCGGGGAAAAACTGTTTTTT. This sequence encodes CASSDGQGGEKLFF. The V call is TRBV3-1 (or the pseudogene TRBV3-2), the J call TRBJ1-4, with 8 bases matching TRBD1. Per germline, CDR1 LGHDT and CDR2 YNNKEL (reference sequence). This CDR3 contains 14 residues. The J segment lost 8 bases and the V segment lost 5 bases, leaving 7 bases of the junction unmatched.

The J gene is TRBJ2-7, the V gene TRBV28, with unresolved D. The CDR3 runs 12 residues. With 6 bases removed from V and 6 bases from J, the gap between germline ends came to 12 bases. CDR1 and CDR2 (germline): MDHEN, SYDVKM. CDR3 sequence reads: CASSPRSTEQYF. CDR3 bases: TGTGCCAGCAGCCCGCGCAGCACCGAGCAGTACTTC.

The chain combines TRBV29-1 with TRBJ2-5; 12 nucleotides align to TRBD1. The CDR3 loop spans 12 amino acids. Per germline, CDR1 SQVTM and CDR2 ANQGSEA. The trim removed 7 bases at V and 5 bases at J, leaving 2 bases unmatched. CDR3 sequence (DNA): TGCAGCGGGGGACAGGGGGCCGAGACCCAGTACTTC. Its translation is CSGGQGAETQYF.

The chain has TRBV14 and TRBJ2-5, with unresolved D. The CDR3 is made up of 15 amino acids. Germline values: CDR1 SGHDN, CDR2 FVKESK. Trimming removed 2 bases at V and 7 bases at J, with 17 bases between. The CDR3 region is CASSQRIQSMGTQYF. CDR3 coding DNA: TGTGCCAGCAGCCAAAGGATCCAATCGATGGGGACCCAGTACTTC.

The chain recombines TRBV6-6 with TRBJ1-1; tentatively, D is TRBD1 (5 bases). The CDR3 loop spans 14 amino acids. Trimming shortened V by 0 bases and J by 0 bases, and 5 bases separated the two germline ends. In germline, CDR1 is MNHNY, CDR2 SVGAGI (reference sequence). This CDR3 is CASSYSGLNTEAFF. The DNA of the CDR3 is TGTGCCAGCAGTTACTCGGGGCTGAACACTGAAGCTTTCTTT.

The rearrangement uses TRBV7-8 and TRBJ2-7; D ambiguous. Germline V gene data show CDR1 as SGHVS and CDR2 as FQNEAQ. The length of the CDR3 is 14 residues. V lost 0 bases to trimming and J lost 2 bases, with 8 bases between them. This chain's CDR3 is CASSLAFETYEQYV. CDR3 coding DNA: TGTGCCAGCAGCTTAGCTTTTGAGACCTACGAGCAGTACGTC.

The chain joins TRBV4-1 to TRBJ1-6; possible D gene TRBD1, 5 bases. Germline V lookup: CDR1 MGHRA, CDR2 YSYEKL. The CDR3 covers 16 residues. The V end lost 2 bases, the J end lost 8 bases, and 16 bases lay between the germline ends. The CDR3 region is CASSQQQARRDSPLHF. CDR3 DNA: TGCGCCAGCAGCCAACAACAGGCCAGACGAGATTCACCCCTCCACTTT.

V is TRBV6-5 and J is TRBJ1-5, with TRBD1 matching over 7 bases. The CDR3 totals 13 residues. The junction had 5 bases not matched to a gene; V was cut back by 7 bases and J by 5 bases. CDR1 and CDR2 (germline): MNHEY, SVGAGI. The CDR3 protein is CASMRDRDQPQHF. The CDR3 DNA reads TGTGCCAGCATGCGGGACAGAGATCAGCCCCAGCATTTT.

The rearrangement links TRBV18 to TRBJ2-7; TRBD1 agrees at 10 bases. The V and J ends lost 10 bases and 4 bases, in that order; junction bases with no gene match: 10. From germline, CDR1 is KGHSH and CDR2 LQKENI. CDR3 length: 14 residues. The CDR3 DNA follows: TGTGCCACTGGTGGGGACAGGGGTCCATACGAGCAGTACTTC. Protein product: CATGGDRGPYEQYF.

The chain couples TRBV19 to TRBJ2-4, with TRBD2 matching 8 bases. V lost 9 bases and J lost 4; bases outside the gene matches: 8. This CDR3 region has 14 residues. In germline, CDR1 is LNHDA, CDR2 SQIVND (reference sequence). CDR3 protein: CARTRGGQKNIQYF. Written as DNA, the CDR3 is TGTGCCAGGACCCGCGGGGGGCAGAAAAACATTCAGTACTTC.

CDR3 in DNA: TGTGCCATCAGTGAGTACGGACAGGGCCCACTGAAAAACATTCAGTACTTC. Amino acids: CAISEYGQGPLKNIQYF. The V gene is TRBV10-3, the J gene TRBJ2-4; 8 nucleotides agree with TRBD1. CDR1 is ENHRY and CDR2 is SYGVKD in the germline V gene. J lost 4 bases, V lost 1 base, and 9 bases had no gene match. The CDR3 extends over 17 amino acids.

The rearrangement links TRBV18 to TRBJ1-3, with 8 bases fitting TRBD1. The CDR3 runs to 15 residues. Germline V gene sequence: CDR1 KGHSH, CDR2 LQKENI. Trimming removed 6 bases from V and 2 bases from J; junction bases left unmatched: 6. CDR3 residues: CASSPGQGAGNTIYF. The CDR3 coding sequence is TGTGCCAGCTCGCCAGGACAGGGTGCTGGAAACACCATATATTTT.

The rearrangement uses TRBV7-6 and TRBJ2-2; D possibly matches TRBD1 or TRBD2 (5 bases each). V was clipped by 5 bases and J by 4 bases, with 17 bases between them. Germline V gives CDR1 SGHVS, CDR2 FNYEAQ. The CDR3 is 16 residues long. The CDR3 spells CASSGGLGSGTGELFF. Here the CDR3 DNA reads TGTGCCAGCAGCGGGGGTTTAGGCTCTGGCACCGGGGAGCTGTTTTTT.

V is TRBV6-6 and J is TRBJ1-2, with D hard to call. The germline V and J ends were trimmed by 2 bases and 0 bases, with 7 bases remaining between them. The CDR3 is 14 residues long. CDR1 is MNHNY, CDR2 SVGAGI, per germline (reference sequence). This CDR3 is CASSYPGSNYGYTF. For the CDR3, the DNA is TGTGCCAGCAGTTACCCGGGATCTAACTATGGCTACACCTTC.

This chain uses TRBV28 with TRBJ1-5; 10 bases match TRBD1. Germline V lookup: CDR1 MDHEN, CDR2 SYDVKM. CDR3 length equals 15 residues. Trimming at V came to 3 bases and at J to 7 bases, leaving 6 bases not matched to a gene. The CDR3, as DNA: TGTGCCAGCAGTTTCCATGGACAGGGGGGACAGCCCCAGCATTTT. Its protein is CASSFHGQGGQPQHF. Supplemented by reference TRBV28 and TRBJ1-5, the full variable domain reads DVKVTQSSRYLVKRTGEKVFLECVQDMDHENMFWYRQDPGLGLRLIYFSYDVKMKEKGDIPEGYSVSREKKERFSLILESASTNQTSMYLCASSFHGQGGQPQHFGDGTRLSIL.